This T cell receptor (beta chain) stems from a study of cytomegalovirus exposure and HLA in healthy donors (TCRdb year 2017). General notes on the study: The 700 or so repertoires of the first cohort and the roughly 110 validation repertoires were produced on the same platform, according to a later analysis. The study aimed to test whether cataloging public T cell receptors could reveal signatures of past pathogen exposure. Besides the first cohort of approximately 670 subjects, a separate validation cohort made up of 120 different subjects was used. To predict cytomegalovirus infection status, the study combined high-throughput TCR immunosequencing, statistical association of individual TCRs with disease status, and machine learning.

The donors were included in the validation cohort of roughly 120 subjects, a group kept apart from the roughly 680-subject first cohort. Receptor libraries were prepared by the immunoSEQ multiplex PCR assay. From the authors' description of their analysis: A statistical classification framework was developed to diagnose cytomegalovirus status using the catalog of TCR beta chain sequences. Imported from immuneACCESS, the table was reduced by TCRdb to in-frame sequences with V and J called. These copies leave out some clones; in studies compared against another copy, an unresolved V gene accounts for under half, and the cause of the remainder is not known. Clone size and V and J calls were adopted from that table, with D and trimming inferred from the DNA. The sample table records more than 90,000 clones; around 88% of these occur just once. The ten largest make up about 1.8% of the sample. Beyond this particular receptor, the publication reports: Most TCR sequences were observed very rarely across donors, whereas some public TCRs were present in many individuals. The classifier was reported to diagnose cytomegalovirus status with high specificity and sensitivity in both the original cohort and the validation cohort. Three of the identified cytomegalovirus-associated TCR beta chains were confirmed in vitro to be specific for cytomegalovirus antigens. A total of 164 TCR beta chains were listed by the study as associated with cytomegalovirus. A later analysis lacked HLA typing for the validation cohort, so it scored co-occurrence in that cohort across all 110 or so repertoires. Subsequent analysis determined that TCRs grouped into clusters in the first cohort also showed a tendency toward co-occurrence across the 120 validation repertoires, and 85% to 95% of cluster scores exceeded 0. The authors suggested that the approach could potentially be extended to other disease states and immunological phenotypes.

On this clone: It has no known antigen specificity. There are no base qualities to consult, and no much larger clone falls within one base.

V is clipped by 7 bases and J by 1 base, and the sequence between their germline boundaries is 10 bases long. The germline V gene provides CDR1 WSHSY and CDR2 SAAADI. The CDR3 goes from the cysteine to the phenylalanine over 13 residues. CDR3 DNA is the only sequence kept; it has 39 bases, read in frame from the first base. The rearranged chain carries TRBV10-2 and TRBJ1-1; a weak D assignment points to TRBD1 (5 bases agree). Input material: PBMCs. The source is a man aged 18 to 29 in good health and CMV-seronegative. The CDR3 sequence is CASKDQGNTEAFF. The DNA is TGCGCCAGCAAGGATCAGGGGAACACTGAAGCTTTCTTT.